This T cell receptor (beta chain) was recovered during a study of T cells in Graves' hyperthyroidism and ophthalmopathy (dated by TCRdb to the late 2010s). For the study in its entirety: Peripheral blood was sampled at the time of initial diagnosis, prior to any treatment. TCR V-J signatures able to tell the groups apart were searched for in a discovery cohort of 90 to 100 patients, of whom more than 40 had Graves' ophthalmopathy and about 55 had stable Graves' hyperthyroidism. The paper describes TCR Vbeta CDR3 sequencing of around 140 peripheral blood samples, made up of about 40 ophthalmopathy patients, around 78 hyperthyroidism patients and roughly 17 progressor patients. The 100 discovery patients were randomly divided into training and test sets at a 7:3 ratio. The study also compared thyroid tissue and blood T-cell repertoires from over 5 Graves' hyperthyroidism patients. Following sampling, methimazole starting at 30 mg daily was given to hyperthyroidism patients, and high-dose intravenous methylprednisolone was given to ophthalmopathy patients. Prospective prediction of ophthalmopathy was tested in an independent validation cohort of 18 to 20 hyperthyroidism patients and approximately 17 patients who later progressed to ophthalmopathy. On the study overall, not on this receptor specifically: In validation, the model predicted progression to ophthalmopathy a median of around 6.5 months before onset, with about 64% sensitivity and roughly 73% specificity. Most expanded thyroid clonotypes (frequency above 0.001) were also detected in blood, a finding suggesting that blood repertoires may reflect thyroid immune responses. No statistical method was used to fix the sample size in advance, and group allocation was not hidden from the investigators. In cross-validation, a model built on a 13 V-J signature told ophthalmopathy apart from stable hyperthyroidism with roughly 87% sensitivity and around 83% specificity, and in testing the same model reached 80%/75%.

Measured from the cysteine to the phenylalanine, the CDR3 is 15 residues long. Only the CDR3 part of the read is kept: 45 bases, read in frame from the first base. The junction shows trimming of 5 bases on V and 4 bases on J, and the gene matches do not reach 10 bases of it. Taken from the germline V gene, the CDR1 and CDR2 loops are KGHDR and SFDVKD. Amplification of TCR beta CDR3 regions was carried out from RNA transcripts. A first-round RT-PCR of the TCR CDR3 used the HTBI primer set with the Qiagen OneStep RT-PCR kit. The libraries were constructed in a second round of multiplex PCR and then size-selected and purified. Paired-end sequencing of the libraries was performed with 100 bp reads on an Illumina HiSeq2000. On the authors' methods: SOAPnuke was used to process the raw data, removing reads that contained adapters or uncalled bases, had a mean Phred below 15, or lacked an exact match to the constant primer or identifier. High-quality paired reads were merged with COPE v1.2.5, and unique nucleotide sequences were defined as clonotypes. MiTCR v1.1 was used to align clonotypes to the IMGT TRBV, TRBD and TRBJ reference segments. The analysis was restricted to V-J combinations with a frequency above 0.0001, which together covered over 99% of the repertoires. A TCS score was defined as the ratio of F50 (clonal expansion) to E x V (chaos), with BLOSUM62-based TCRdist applied between CDR3 peptides within each V-J. Welch's t-statistics and random forest reduced approximately 520 V-J features to roughly 13, which were used in a naive Bayes classifier (R e1071). Clones were called with MiXCR by TCRdb after fastp trimmed the public reads at Q25, and only in-frame beta chains were retained. Merged by CDR3 protein, the rows form single entries marked with the most common genes and DNA. It is TCRdb's table, rather than the study itself, that gives the V and J calls and clone size. The sample contains about 410,000 distinct CDR3 sequences, approximately 14% of them found a single time. The ten largest make up around 14% of the sample.

This clonotype has ten or more counts. There is no known antigen for this receptor. Base qualities are not recorded, but no much larger clone differs from it by a single base. In the ophthalmopathy patients, disease was moderately to severely active, with a Clinical Activity Score of 3 or more, a NOSPECS grade of 4 or more, and a duration of less than 3 months. Patients with uncontrolled infections, other autoimmune diseases, pregnancy or lactation were excluded. Diagnoses were based on clinical symptoms, serum thyroxine and TRAb, thyroid ultrasound and orbital computed tomography. Ficoll-Paque density gradient centrifugation was used to isolate PBMCs from approximately 10 ml of fresh peripheral blood. Total RNA was extracted using Trizol reagent, and RNA quality was assessed on an Agilent 2100 Bioanalyzer.

The sample comprised blood. The V and J segments used are TRBV24-1 and TRBJ2-7; a stretch of 7 junction bases matches TRBD2. This receptor was taken from a man younger than 30 with Graves' ophthalmopathy. The DNA is TGTGCCACCAGTGCTACAACCGGGACTACGTACGAGCAGTACTTC. Its protein product is CATSATTGTTYEQYF.